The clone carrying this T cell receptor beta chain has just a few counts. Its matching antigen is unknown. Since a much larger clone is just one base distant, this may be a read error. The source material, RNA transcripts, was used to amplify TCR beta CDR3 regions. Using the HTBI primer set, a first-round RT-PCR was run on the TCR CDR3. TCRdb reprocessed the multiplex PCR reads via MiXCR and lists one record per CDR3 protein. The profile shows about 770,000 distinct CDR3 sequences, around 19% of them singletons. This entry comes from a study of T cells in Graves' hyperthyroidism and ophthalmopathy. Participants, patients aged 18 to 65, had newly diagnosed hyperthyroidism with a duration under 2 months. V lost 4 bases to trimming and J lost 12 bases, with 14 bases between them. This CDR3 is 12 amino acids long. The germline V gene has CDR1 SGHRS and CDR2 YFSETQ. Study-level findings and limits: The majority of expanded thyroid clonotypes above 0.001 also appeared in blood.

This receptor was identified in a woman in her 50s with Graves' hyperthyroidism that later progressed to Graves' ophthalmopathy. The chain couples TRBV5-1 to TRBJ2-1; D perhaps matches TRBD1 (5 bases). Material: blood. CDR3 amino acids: CASSPDTPGQFF. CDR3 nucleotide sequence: TGCGCCAGCAGCCCGGACACTCCAGGGCAGTTCTTC.